The 2 T cell receptor beta chains listed next were all sequenced from one sample in a study of neurological immune-mediated disorders. MiXCR was run by TCRdb on the 5' RACE reads, yielding one entry per CDR3 protein. The repertoire holds about 66,000 distinct CDR3 sequences, around 3% seen once, with roughly 3.7% in the top ten. The source material was PBMCs. These receptors all come from a man between 40 and 49 years old with multiple sclerosis.

This clonotype was seen at least ten times. The chain employs TRBV5-1 and TRBJ1-1, with 9 bases lining up with TRBD1. V was pared by 3 bases and J by 5 bases, with 5 bases of the junction left unmatched. This CDR3 is built from 14 residues. Germline V gives CDR1 SGHRS, CDR2 YFSETQ. The CDR3 bases are TGCGCCAGCAGCTGGGGACAGGGAGGGACTGAAGCTTTCTTT. Translation: CASSWGQGGTEAFF.

This clonotype has just a few counts. The gene calls are TRBV27 and TRBJ1-6; D is unclear. The V end lost 1 base, the J end lost 9 bases, and 10 bases lay between the germline ends. The CDR3 consists of 14 residues. Germline CDR1 reads MNHEY; CDR2 reads SMNVEV (reference sequence). The CDR3 coding sequence is TGTGCCAGCAGTTTATTCAGTCCGGCTTCACCCCTCCACTTT. Protein product: CASSLFSPASPLHF.